Listed below are T cell receptor beta chains from one sample, sequenced in a study of T cells in Graves' hyperthyroidism and ophthalmopathy. In TCRdb, the multiplex PCR reads were re-called with MiXCR into one record per CDR3 protein. Of about 660,000 distinct CDR3 sequences listed, 45% are singletons. Sequencing was done on a sample of peripheral blood or thyroid tissue (not recorded which). Source of these receptors: an adult man with Graves' disease, either hyperthyroidism or ophthalmopathy (not recorded which). Both conserved end residues are trimmed from each CDR3. Only part of the rows carry a size: once, few, many, or a class if the clone is expanded.

clone size,J gene,V gene,CDR3 protein
.,TRBJ2-7,TRBV20-1,STLSGHSYEQY
few,TRBJ2-2,TRBV11-2,ASSLGPYNRARYDTGELF
.,TRBJ1-2,TRBV7-9,ASSGRTGSTPYT
.,TRBJ1-2,TRBV9,ASDHRVNYGYT
few,TRBJ1-1,TRBV20-1,SVNKGAMNTEAF
many,TRBJ2-7,TRBV20-1,SARSKGRGTHEQY
.,TRBJ1-1,TRBV14,ASSPSGVNTEAF
.,TRBJ2-5,TRBV19,ASSTPGLAGEAGETQY
.,TRBJ1-3,TRBV19,ASSMPGGTRTGNTIY
many,TRBJ1-5,TRBV10-3,AIRDRDGNQPQH
.,TRBJ1-2,TRBV11-2,ASSLGIGYGYT
few,TRBJ2-5,TRBV7-8,ASSPGLNKETQY
.,TRBJ1-4,TRBV12-3/TRBV12-4,ASSFTSTNEKLF
many,TRBJ1-5,TRBV24-1,ATSEGLGSNQPQH
many,TRBJ1-2,TRBV29-1,SVPGQGAYGYT
.,TRBJ1-5,TRBV20-1,SAREPSSNQPQH
.,TRBJ2-7,TRBV7-3,ASSLSRTSYEQY
.,TRBJ2-5,TRBV20-1,SAGGQGQETQY
.,TRBJ1-5,TRBV12-3/TRBV12-4,ASRLTGDQPQH
few,TRBJ1-3,TRBV6-5,ASSDLSRNTIY
many,TRBJ2-5,TRBV20-1,SARRDSGQETQY
few,TRBJ2-5,TRBV7-2,ASSLPTGGPETQY
.,TRBJ1-1,TRBV24-1,ATSDPALTGNTEAF
.,TRBJ1-3,TRBV25-1,ASSEWGQGAGNTIY
few,TRBJ1-2,TRBV12-3/TRBV12-4,ASSLARQRSYGYT
.,TRBJ1-2,TRBV29-1,SSAGQGNGYT
many,TRBJ1-5,TRBV24-1,ATSQGYQPQH
.,TRBJ1-1,TRBV7-8,ASSWDSGTTEAF
.,TRBJ2-3,TRBV20-1,SARGSSGGRTDTQY
many,TRBJ2-5,TRBV7-6,ASSLATSETQY
.,TRBJ1-3,TRBV10-3,AISVEPNYGYTIY